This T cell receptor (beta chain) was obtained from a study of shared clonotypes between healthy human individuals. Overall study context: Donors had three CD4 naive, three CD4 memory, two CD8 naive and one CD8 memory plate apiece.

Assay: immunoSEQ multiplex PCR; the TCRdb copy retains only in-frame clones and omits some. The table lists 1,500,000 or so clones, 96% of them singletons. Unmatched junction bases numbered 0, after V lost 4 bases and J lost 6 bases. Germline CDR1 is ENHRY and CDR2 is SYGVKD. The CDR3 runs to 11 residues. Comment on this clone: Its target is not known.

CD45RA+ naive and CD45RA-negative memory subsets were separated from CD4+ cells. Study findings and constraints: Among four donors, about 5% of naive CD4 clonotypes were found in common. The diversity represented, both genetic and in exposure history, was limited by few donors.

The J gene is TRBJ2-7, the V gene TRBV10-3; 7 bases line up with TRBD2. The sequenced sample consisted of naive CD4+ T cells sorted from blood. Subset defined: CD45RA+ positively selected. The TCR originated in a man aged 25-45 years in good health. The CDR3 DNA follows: TGTGCCATCAGTGCGGGGGGCGAGCAGTACTTC. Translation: CAISAGGEQYF.